This TCR beta chain derives from a study of a mutant IDH1 vaccine in newly diagnosed glioma. For this clone: Its cognate antigen is unknown.

The time point denotes: week 23, last vaccination. Each vaccine dose was 300 ug of mutant IDH1 20-mer peptide, with topical imiquimod. Sequenced by immunoSEQ multiplex PCR; TCRdb stores in-frame clones only, minus some. The top ten hold about 5% of the sample, which has approximately 37,000 clones, around 76% seen once. Per germline, CDR1 LGHNA and CDR2 YSLEER. This CDR3 comprises 15 residues. V dropped 5 bases and J dropped 5 bases, with 18 bases sitting between them. V gene TRBV4-3 combines with J gene TRBJ1-1; possibly TRBD1 for D (6 bases). The specimen was PBMCs, collected from a glioma patient whose treatment included an IDH1 peptide vaccine. The sequence came from a man aged 45-65 years with glioma. The CDR3 DNA follows: TGCGCCAGCAGCTTAACAGGGACGGGGGGAACTGAAGCTTTCTTT. Translating gives CASSLTGTGGTEAFF.